This TCR beta chain emerged from a study of cytomegalovirus exposure and HLA in healthy donors. General study points: Later, TCR association rates were found to vary by HLA locus, highest for DRB1 and lowest for HLA-C. The productive fraction for most TCR beta V segments was about 87% or about 30% in an earlier analysis.

PCR primers comprised 60 Vbeta and 13 Jbeta primers. The assay was immunoSEQ multiplex PCR, and TCRdb's table has in-frame clones only and misses some. This table holds 98,000 or so clones, more than 65% found once. In the case of this clone: Its antigen is undetermined.

The CDR3 extends over 13 amino acids. Trimming shortened V by 2 bases and J by 5 bases, and 9 bases separated the two germline ends. The V gene's germline CDR1 is WNHNN and CDR2 SYGVQD (reference sequence). This chain connects TRBV10-1 to TRBJ1-1, with D unclear. Sequenced sample: PBMCs. This receptor was obtained from a human donor in good health. The CDR3 region has the DNA TGCGCCAGCAGTGAGGACCCCAGGACTGAAGCTTTCTTT. Protein product: CASSEDPRTEAFF.